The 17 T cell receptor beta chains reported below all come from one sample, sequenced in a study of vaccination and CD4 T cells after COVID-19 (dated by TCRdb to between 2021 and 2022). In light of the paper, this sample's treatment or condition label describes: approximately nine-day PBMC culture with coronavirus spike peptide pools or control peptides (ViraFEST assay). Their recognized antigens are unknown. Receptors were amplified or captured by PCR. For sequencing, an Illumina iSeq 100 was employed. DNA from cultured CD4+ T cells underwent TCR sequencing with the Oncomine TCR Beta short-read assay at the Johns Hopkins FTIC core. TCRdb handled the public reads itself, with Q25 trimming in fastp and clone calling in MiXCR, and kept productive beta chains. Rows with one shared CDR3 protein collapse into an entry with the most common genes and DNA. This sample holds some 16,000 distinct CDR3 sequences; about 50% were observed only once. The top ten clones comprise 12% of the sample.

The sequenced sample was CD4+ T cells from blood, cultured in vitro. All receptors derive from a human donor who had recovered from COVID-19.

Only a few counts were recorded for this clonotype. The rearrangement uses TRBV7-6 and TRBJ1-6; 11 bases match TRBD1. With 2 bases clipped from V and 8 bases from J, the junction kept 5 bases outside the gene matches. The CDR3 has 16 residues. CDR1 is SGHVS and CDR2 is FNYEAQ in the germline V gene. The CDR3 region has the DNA TGTGCCAGCAGCTTAAGGACAGGGGGCTACGATTCACCCCTCCACTTT. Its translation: CASSLRTGGYDSPLHF.

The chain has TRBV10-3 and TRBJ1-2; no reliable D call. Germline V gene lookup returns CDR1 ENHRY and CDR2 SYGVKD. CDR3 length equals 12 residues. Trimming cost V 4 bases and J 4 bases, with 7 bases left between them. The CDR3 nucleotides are TGTGCCATCAGTGCGGGCAGCTATGGCTACACCTTC. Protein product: CAISAGSYGYTF.

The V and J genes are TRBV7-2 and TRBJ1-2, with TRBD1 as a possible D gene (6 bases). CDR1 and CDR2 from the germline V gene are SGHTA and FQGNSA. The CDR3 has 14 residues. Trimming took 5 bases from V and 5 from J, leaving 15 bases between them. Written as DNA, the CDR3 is TGTGCCAGCAGCCCTAGAGGGGGAGGGTATGGCTACACCTTC. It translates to CASSPRGGGYGYTF.

CDR3 loop: CASSITGQYNEKLFF. The CDR3 region has the DNA TGTGCCAGTAGCATCACGGGACAGTATAATGAAAAACTGTTTTTT. This chain connects TRBV19 to TRBJ1-4, with 7 bases identical to TRBD1. V shed 6 bases and J 4 bases; nucleotides not matched to a gene: 8. Looked up from germline, CDR1 is LNHDA and CDR2 is SQIVND (reference sequence). The CDR3 is made up of 15 amino acids. Combining the CDR3 with reference TRBV19 and TRBJ1-4 gives the whole variable domain DGGITQSPKYLFRKEGQNVTLSCEQNLNHDAMYWYRQDPGQGLRLIYYSQIVNDFQKGDIAEGYSVSREKKESFPLTVTSAQKNPTAFYLCASSITGQYNEKLFFGSGTQLSVL.

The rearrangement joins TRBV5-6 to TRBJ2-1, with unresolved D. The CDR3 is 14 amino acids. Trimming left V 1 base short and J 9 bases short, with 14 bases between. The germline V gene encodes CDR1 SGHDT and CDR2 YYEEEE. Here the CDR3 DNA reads TGTGCCAGCAGCTTGAGGTACGTACGTGCTGAGCAGTTCTTC. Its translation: CASSLRYVRAEQFF. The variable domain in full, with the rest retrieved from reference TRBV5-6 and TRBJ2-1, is DAGVTQSPTHLIKTRGQQVTLRCSPKSGHDTVSWYQQALGQGPQFIFQYYEEEERQRGNFPDRFSGHQFPNYSSELNVNALLLGDSALYLCASSLRYVRAEQFFGPGTRLTVL.

The CDR3 DNA is TGTGCCAGCAGCTTATCGGGCGCCGGGGAGCTGTTTTTT. Residues: CASSLSGAGELFF. J is TRBJ2-2 and V is TRBV7-2; D is unresolved. Trimming removed 2 bases from V and 6 bases from J, with 7 bases in between. Germline V gives CDR1 SGHTA, CDR2 FQGNSA. The CDR3 consists of 13 residues.

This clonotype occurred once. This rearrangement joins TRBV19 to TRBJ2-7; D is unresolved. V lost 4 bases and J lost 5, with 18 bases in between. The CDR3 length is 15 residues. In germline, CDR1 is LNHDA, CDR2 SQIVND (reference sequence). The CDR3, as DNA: TGTGCCAGTAGTAAGGATTCGGCGATGAACCACGAGCAGTACTTC. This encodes CASSKDSAMNHEQYF.

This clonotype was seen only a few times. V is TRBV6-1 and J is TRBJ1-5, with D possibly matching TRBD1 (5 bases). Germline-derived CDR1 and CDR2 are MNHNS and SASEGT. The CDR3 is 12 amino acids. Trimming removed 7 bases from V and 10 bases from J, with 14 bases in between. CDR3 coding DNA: TGTGCCAGCACTTCATCAGGGAGTCCCCAGCATTTT. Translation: CASTSSGSPQHF.

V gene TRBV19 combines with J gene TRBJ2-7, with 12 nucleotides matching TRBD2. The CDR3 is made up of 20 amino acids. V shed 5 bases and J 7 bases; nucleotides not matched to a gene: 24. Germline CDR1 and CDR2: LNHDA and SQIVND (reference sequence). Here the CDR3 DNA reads TGTGCCAGTAGTGGGAGGCCCGGACTAGCGGGAACGAAGCTACGAGGGGAGCAGTACTTC. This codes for CASSGRPGLAGTKLRGEQYF.

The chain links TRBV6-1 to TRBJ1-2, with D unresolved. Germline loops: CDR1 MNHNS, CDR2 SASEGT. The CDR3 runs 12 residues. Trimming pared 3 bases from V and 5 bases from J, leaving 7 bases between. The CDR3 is CASSDGSYGYTF. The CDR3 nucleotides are TGTGCCAGCAGTGATGGGTCTTATGGCTACACCTTC.

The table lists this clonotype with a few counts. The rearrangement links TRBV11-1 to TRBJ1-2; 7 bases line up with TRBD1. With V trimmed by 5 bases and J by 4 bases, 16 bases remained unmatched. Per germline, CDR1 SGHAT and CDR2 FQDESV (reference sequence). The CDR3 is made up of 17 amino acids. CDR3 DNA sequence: TGTGCCAGCAGCCCAGGGGGGGTCGGCAGATCCAGCTATGGCTACACCTTC. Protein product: CASSPGGVGRSSYGYTF.

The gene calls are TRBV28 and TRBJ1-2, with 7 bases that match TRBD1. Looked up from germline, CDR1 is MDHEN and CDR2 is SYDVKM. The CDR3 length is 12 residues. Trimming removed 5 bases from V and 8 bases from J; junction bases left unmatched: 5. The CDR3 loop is CASSPQGVGYTF. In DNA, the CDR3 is TGTGCCAGCAGTCCCCAGGGGGTCGGCTACACCTTC.

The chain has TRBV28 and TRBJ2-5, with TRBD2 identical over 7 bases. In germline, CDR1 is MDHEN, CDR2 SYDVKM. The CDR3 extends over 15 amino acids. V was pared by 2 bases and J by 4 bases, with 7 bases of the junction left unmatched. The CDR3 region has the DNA TGTGCCAGCAGTTTAGTGGGAGGGCCAGGAGAGACCCAGTACTTC. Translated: CASSLVGGPGETQYF.

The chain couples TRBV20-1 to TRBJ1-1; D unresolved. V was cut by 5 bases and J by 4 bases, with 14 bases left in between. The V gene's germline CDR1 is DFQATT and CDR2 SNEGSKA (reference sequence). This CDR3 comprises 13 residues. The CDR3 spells CSAARGRGTEAFF. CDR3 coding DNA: TGCAGTGCTGCGCGAGGTAGAGGCACTGAAGCTTTCTTT.

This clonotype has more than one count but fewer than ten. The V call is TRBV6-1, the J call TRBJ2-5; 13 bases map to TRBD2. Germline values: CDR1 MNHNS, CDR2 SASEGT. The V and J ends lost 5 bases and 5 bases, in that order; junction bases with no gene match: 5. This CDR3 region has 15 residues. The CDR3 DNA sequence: TGTGCCAGCAGTATGACTAGCGGGAGGTGGGAGACCCAGTACTTC. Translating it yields CASSMTSGRWETQYF.

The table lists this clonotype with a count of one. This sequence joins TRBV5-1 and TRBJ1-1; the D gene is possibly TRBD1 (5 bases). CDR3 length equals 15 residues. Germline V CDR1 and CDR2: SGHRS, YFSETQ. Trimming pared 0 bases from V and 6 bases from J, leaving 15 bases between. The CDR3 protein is CASSLEAGYLSEAFF. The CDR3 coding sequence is TGCGCCAGCAGCTTGGAAGCAGGGTACTTGTCTGAAGCTTTCTTT.

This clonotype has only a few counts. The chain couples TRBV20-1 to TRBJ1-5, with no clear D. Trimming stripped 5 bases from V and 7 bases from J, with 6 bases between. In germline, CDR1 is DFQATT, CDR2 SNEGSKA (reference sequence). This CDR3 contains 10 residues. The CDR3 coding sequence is TGCAGTGCTGGGGAACAGCCCCAGCATTTT. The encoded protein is CSAGEQPQHF.